One sample yielded the 18 T cell receptor beta chains listed below, sequenced in a study of human T cells and chemical hapten exposure. TCRdb re-called the RACE reads with MiXCR, one entry per CDR3 protein. The top ten hold 7% to 10% of the sample, which has 350,000 or so distinct CDR3 sequences, approximately 6.3% seen once. The time point is: patch test 1, 2 weeks after DPC sensitization. Treatment meaning: therapeutic diphenylcyclopropenone sensitization with weekly scalp DPC. The sample was whole blood, taken in connection with sensitization to the hapten diphenylcyclopropenone (DPC). The receptor set was obtained from a woman between 18 and 30 years old with alopecia areata. Some clones in this sample may be carry-over from other donors' samples.

This chain uses TRBV7-2 with TRBJ2-1; 7 bases line up with TRBD1. The germline gives CDR1 SGHTA, CDR2 FQGNSA. This CDR3 comprises 15 residues. V dropped 5 bases and J dropped 7; count of bases not matched to a gene: 11. CDR3 DNA sequence: TGTGCCAGCAGCCACCCGGACAGGCGCGGGAATGAGCAGTTCTTC. Its protein is CASSHPDRRGNEQFF.

In its sample, this clonotype is medium-sized. The chain has TRBV28 and TRBJ2-5, with a possible D match to TRBD2 (6 bases). The CDR3 runs to 16 residues. V lost 7 bases, J lost 5 bases, and 23 bases lay in between. CDR1 and CDR2 from the germline V gene are MDHEN and SYDVKM. CDR3 sequence reads: CASTRTGGASEETQYF. In DNA, the CDR3 is TGTGCCAGCACGAGGACGGGCGGGGCGTCGGAGGAGACCCAGTACTTC. Using reference TRBV28 and TRBJ2-5 for the parts outside the CDR3, the full variable domain is DVKVTQSSRYLVKRTGEKVFLECVQDMDHENMFWYRQDPGLGLRLIYFSYDVKMKEKGDIPEGYSVSREKKERFSLILESASTNQTSMYLCASTRTGGASEETQYFGPGTRLLVL.

The chain has TRBV15 and TRBJ1-5; D is ambiguous. The CDR3 is made up of 16 amino acids. The V and J ends lost 1 base and 3 bases respectively, with 13 bases between them. CDR1 is LNHNV, CDR2 YYDKDF, per germline (reference sequence). The CDR3 spells CATSRGRSPFNQPQHF. CDR3 DNA: TGTGCCACCAGCAGAGGGAGGTCCCCTTTCAATCAGCCCCAGCATTTT.

The chain links TRBV9 to TRBJ1-3; D call uncertain. CDR3 length: 14 residues. From germline, CDR1 is SGDLS and CDR2 YYNGEE. V was cut by 1 base and J by 0 bases, with 5 bases left in between. The CDR3 region is CASSVQDSGNTIYF. CDR3 nucleotide sequence: TGTGCCAGCAGCGTACAGGACTCTGGAAACACCATATATTTT.

This clonotype has a handful of counts. The gene calls are TRBV18 and TRBJ1-4; D ambiguous. V was shortened by 2 bases and J by 2 bases, with 0 bases between the two germline ends. This CDR3 spans 12 amino acids. Per the germline V gene, CDR1 is KGHSH and CDR2 is LQKENI. CDR3 nucleotide sequence: TGTGCCAGCTCACCAACTAATGAAAAACTGTTTTTT. Translation gives CASSPTNEKLFF.

The chain couples TRBV6-5 to TRBJ1-6; TRBD1 matches at 7 bases. The germline gives CDR1 MNHEY, CDR2 SVGAGI. The CDR3 extends over 14 amino acids. J was trimmed by 14 bases and V by 5 bases; bases with no gene match: 12. The CDR3 spells CASSDTGPQGALHF. In nucleotides, the CDR3 is TGTGCCAGCAGTGATACGGGACCCCAGGGGGCCCTCCACTTT.

This clonotype appeared a few times. The chain links TRBV6-2 or TRBV6-3 to TRBJ2-7, with 9 bases fitting TRBD2. Germline-derived CDR1 and CDR2 are MNHEY and SVGEGT. The V gene end was trimmed by 3 bases and the J gene end by 2 bases; junction bases not matched to a gene: 11. This CDR3 comprises 17 residues. This CDR3 is CASSYGASGGITYEQYF. The CDR3 DNA reads as TGTGCCAGCAGTTATGGAGCCAGCGGGGGGATTACCTACGAGCAGTACTTC.

This clonotype was detected ten times or more. The gene calls are TRBV6-1 and TRBJ2-1; 9 positions agree with TRBD2. After removal of 3 bases from V and 3 bases from J, the junction contained 6 bases not matched to a gene. Per the germline V gene, CDR1 is MNHNS and CDR2 is SASEGT. The CDR3 has 16 residues. The CDR3: CASSEDSGGGYNEQFF. CDR3 DNA: TGTGCCAGCAGTGAGGATAGCGGGGGAGGCTACAATGAGCAGTTCTTC.

The V and J genes are TRBV27 and TRBJ2-3; 8 bases line up with TRBD1. After removal of 4 bases from V and 2 bases from J, the junction contained 5 bases not matched to a gene. Germline CDR1 is MNHEY and CDR2 is SMNVEV (reference sequence). This CDR3 is built from 15 residues. CDR3 sequence: CASSSQGALTDTQYF. CDR3 DNA: TGTGCCAGCAGTTCCCAGGGGGCCCTCACAGATACGCAGTATTTT.

This chain uses TRBV12-3 or TRBV12-4 with TRBJ1-6, with D tentatively TRBD1 (5 bases). The length of the CDR3 is 15 residues. The V and J ends lost 3 bases and 7 bases respectively, with 13 bases between them. The DNA for the CDR3 is TGTGCCAGCAGTTTCGACAGCGCATTCAATTCACCCCTCCACTTT. Translation gives CASSFDSAFNSPLHF.

This clonotype was observed a few times. J is TRBJ1-1 and V is TRBV29-1, with TRBD1 identical over 8 bases. J was trimmed by 2 bases and V by 4 bases; bases with no gene match: 21. The CDR3 loop spans 19 amino acids. CDR1 SQVTM and CDR2 ANQGSEA come from the germline V gene. The CDR3 sequence: CSVGAVLKGQGLANTEAFF. The CDR3 DNA is TGCAGCGTTGGTGCCGTACTCAAAGGACAGGGACTAGCCAACACTGAAGCTTTCTTT.

This clonotype turned up a few times. The genes are TRBV5-1 and TRBJ1-1; D possibly corresponds to TRBD1 (5 bases). The CDR3 has 14 amino acids. Trimming cost V 7 bases and J 3 bases, with 16 bases left between them. Germline V gene data show CDR1 as SGHRS and CDR2 as YFSETQ. The CDR3: CASRDATGDTEAFF. CDR3 bases: TGCGCCAGCCGGGACGCGACTGGGGACACTGAAGCTTTCTTT.

This chain uses TRBV20-1 with TRBJ2-1; 11 bases agree with TRBD2. There are 16 residues in the CDR3. The V gene end was trimmed by 6 bases and the J gene end by 7 bases; junction bases not matched to a gene: 14. Germline V CDR1 and CDR2: DFQATT, SNEGSKA (reference sequence). CDR3 nucleotide sequence: TGCAGTGCCCTACCTAGCGGGGGGATCTTAGGGAATGAGCAGTTCTTC. It specifies CSALPSGGILGNEQFF.

This clonotype was seen only a few times. The chain uses TRBV12-5 and TRBJ1-2, with D possibly TRBD1 on 6 matching bases. Germline V gene data show CDR1 as LGHNT and CDR2 as FRNRAP. V shed 0 bases and J shed 6 bases, with 11 bases lying between them. The CDR3 is 14 amino acids. The DNA of the CDR3 is TGTGCTAGTGGTTTGGTGTACGGGGGCGATGGCTACACCTTC. Residues: CASGLVYGGDGYTF.

This clonotype was detected ten times or more. This rearrangement joins TRBV29-1 to TRBJ1-2; 7 bases agree with TRBD1. This CDR3 contains 12 residues. The trim removed 5 bases at V and 7 bases at J, leaving 7 bases unmatched. Germline V lookup: CDR1 SQVTM, CDR2 ANQGSEA. The CDR3 DNA reads as TGCAGCGTTAAGGAGACAGGGAGTGGCTACACCTTC. This sequence encodes CSVKETGSGYTF.

This clonotype came up a few times. In nucleotides, the CDR3 is TGCGCCAGCCACTGGGGACTAGCGGGGTCTCGAGGCACCGGGGAGCTGTTTTTT. Its protein is CASHWGLAGSRGTGELFF. The chain recombines TRBV5-1 with TRBJ2-2; 13 nucleotides line up with TRBD2. Trimming at V came to 7 bases and at J to 4 bases, leaving 13 bases not matched to a gene. Germline V gene data show CDR1 as SGHRS and CDR2 as YFSETQ. The CDR3 is 18 residues long.

This clonotype showed up just a few times. This chain links TRBV18 with TRBJ1-5; maybe TRBD1 (5 bases). This CDR3 is 16 amino acids long. The V end was cut by 6 bases, the J end by 3 bases, with 18 bases between. Germline V gives CDR1 KGHSH, CDR2 LQKENI. The CDR3 region is CASSPEPWGYNQPQHF. The CDR3 bases are TGTGCCAGCTCGCCCGAGCCGTGGGGGTACAATCAGCCCCAGCATTTT.

This clonotype was picked up many times. The rearrangement uses TRBV6-2 or TRBV6-3 and TRBJ2-3; tentatively, D is TRBD2 (7 bases). CDR1 is MNHEY and CDR2 is SVGEGT in the germline V gene. The CDR3 length is 16 residues. Trimming left V 4 bases short and J 2 bases short, with 16 bases between. CDR3 amino acids: CASSSRGGGSTDTQYF. The CDR3 region has the DNA TGTGCCAGCAGTTCCCGGGGCGGGGGCTCCACAGATACGCAGTATTTT.